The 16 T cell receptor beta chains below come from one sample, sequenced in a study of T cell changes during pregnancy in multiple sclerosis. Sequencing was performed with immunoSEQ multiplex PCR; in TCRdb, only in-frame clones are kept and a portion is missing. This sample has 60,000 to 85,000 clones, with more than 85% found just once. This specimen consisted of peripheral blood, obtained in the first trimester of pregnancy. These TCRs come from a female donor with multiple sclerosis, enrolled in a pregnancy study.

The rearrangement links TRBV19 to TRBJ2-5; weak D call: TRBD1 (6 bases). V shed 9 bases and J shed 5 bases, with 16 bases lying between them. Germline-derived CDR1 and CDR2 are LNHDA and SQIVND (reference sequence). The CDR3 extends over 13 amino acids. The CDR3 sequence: CARGQRHNETQYF. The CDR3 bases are TGTGCCAGAGGACAGCGGCATAATGAGACCCAGTACTTC.

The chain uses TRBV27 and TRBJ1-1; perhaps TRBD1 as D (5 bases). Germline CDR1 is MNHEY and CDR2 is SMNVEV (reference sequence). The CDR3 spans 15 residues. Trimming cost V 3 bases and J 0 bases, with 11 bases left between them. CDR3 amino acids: CASSFWGNMNTEAFF. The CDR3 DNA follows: TGTGCCAGCAGTTTCTGGGGCAATATGAACACTGAAGCTTTCTTT.

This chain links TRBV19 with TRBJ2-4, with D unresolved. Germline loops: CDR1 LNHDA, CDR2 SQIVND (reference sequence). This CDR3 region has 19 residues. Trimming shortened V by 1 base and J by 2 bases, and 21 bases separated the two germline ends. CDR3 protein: CASSIVVTVDLISKNIQYF. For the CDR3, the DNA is TGTGCCAGTAGTATAGTCGTCACAGTAGATTTGATATCCAAAAACATTCAGTACTTC.

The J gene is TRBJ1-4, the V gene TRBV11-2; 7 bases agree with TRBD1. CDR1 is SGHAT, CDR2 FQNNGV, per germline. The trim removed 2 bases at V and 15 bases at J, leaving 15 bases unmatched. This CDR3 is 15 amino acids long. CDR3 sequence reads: CASSLFSLGSDRMFF. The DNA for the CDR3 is TGTGCCAGCAGCTTATTCTCCCTTGGTTCGGACAGGATGTTTTTT.

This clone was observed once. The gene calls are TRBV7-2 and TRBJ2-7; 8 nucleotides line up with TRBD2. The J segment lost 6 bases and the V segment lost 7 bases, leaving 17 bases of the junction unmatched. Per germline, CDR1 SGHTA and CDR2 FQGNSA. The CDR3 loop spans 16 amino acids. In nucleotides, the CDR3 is TGTGCCAGCACCCTCTTTCGAAGGCGGGGGGTCCTCGAGCAGTACTTC. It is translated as CASTLFRRRGVLEQYF. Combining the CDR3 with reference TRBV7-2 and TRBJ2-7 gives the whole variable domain GAGVSQSPSNKVTEKGKDVELRCDPISGHTALYWYRQSLGQGLEFLIYFQGNSAPDKSGLPSDRFSAERTGGSVSTLTIQRTQQEDSAVYLCASTLFRRRGVLEQYFGPGTRLTVT.

CDR3 coding DNA: TGTGCCAGCAGCGTAGAAGACGGGAGTTTTTACGAGCAGTACTTC. Residues: CASSVEDGSFYEQYF. This chain links TRBV9 with TRBJ2-7; D is possibly TRBD2 (6 bases). The CDR3 sequence is 15 residues long. V shed 0 bases and J shed 4 bases, with 14 bases lying between them. Germline V gene lookup returns CDR1 SGDLS and CDR2 YYNGEE.

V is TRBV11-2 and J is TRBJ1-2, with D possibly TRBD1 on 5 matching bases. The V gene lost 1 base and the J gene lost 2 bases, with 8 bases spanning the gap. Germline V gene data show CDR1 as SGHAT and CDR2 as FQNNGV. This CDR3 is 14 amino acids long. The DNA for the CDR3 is TGTGCCAGCAGCTTAGGGGGCCTGAACTATGGCTACACCTTC. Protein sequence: CASSLGGLNYGYTF. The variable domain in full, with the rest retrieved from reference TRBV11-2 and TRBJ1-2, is EAGVAQSPRYKIIEKRQSVAFWCNPISGHATLYWYQQILGQGPKLLIQFQNNGVVDDSQLPKDRFSAERLKGVDSTLKIQPAKLEDSAVYLCASSLGGLNYGYTFGSGTRLTVV.

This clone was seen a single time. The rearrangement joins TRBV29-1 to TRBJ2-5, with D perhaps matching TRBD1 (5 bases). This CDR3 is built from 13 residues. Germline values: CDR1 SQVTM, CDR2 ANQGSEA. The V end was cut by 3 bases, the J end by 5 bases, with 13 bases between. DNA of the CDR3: TGCAGCGTTGATGTCCAGGGATGGGAGACCCAGTACTTC. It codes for CSVDVQGWETQYF.

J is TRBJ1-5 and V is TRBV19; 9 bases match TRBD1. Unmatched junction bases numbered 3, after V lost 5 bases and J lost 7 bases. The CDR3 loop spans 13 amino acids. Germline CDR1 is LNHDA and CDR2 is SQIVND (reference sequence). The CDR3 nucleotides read TGTGCCAGTAGTGAACAGGGGGCGCAGCCCCAGCATTTT. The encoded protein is CASSEQGAQPQHF.

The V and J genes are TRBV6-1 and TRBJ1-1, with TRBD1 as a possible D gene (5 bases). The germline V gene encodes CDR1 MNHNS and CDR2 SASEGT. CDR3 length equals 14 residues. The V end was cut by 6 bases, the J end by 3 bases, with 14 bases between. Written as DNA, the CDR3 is TGTGCCAGCAGCACAATTCGGGGGGACACTGAAGCTTTCTTT. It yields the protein CASSTIRGDTEAFF.

CDR3 DNA: TGTGCCAGCTCAAGAGCCGGGACAAATAGCAATCAGCCCCAGCATTTT. It translates to CASSRAGTNSNQPQHF. The chain employs TRBV18 and TRBJ1-5, with TRBD1 as a possible D gene (6 bases). This CDR3 comprises 16 residues. Germline assignment: CDR1 KGHSH and CDR2 LQKENI. V was shortened by 5 bases and J by 0 bases, with 14 bases between the two germline ends. The full variable domain, rest sourced from reference TRBV18 and TRBJ1-5, is NAGVMQNPRHLVRRRGQEARLRCSPMKGHSHVYWYRQLPEEGLKFMVYLQKENIIDESGMPKERFSAEFPKEGPSILRIQQVVRGDSAAYFCASSRAGTNSNQPQHFGDGTRLSIL.

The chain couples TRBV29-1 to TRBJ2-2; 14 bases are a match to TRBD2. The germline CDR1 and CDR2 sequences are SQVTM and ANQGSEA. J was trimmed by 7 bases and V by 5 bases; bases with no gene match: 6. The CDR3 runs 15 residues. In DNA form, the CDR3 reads TGCAGCGTTCTGAGGACTAGCGGGAGGCTCGGGGAGCTGTTTTTT. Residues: CSVLRTSGRLGELFF.

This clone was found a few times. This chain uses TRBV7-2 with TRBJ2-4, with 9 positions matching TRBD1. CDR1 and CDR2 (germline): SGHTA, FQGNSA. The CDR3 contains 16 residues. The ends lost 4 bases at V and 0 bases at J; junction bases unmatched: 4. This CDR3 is CASSSGQGIAKNIQYF. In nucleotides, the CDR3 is TGTGCCAGCAGCTCGGGACAGGGAATAGCCAAAAACATTCAGTACTTC.

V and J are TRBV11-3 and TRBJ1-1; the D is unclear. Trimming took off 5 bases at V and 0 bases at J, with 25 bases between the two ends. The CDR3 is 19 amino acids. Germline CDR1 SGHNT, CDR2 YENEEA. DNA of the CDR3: TGTGCCAGCAGCGTTAAGCCCACAGCTTCGCGTCTTATGAACACTGAAGCTTTCTTT. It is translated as CASSVKPTASRLMNTEAFF. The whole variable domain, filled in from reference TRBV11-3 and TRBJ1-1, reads EAGVVQSPRYKIIEKKQPVAFWCNPISGHNTLYWYLQNLGQGPELLIRYENEEAVDDSQLPKDRFSAERLKGVDSTLKIQPAELGDSAVYLCASSVKPTASRLMNTEAFFGQGTRLTVV.

CDR3 nucleotide sequence: TGTGCCAGTAGACGCAGCGAGAACCCGAACACTGAAGCTTTCTTT. It yields the protein CASRRSENPNTEAFF. The J gene is TRBJ1-1, the V gene TRBV19, with D unclear. CDR1 LNHDA and CDR2 SQIVND come from the germline V gene (reference sequence). This CDR3 is built from 15 residues. The V gene lost 6 bases and the J gene lost 1 base, with 15 bases spanning the gap.

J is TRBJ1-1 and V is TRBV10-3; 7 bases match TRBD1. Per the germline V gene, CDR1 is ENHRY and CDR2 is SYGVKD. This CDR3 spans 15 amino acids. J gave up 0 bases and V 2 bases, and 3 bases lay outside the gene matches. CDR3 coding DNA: TGTGCCATCAGTGAGGAGACAGGGATGAACACTGAAGCTTTCTTT. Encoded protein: CAISEETGMNTEAFF.